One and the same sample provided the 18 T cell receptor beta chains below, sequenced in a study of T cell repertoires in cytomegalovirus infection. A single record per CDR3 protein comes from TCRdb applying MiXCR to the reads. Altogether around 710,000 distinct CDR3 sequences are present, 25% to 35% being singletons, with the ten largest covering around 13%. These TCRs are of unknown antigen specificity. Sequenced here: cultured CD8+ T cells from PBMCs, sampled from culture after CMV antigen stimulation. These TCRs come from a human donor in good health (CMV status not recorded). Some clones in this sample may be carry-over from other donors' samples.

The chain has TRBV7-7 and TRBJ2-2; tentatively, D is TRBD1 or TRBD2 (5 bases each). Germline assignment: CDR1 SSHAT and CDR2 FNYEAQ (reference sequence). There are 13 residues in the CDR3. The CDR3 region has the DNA TGTGCTACCGGGGCAGAAAACACCGGGGAGCTGTTTTTT. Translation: CATGAENTGELFF.

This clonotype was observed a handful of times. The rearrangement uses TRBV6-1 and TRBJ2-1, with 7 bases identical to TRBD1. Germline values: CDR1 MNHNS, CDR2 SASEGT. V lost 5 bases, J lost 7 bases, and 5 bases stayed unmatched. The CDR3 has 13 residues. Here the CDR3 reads CASSRQGWNEQFF. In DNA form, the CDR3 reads TGTGCCAGCAGTCGACAGGGATGGAATGAGCAGTTCTTC.

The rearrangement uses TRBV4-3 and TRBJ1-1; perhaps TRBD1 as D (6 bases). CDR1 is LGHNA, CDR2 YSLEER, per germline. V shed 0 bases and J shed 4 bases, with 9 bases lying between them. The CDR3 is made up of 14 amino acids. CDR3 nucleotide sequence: TGCGCCAGCAGCCAAGATAAGGGGGTCACTGAAGCTTTCTTT. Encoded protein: CASSQDKGVTEAFF.

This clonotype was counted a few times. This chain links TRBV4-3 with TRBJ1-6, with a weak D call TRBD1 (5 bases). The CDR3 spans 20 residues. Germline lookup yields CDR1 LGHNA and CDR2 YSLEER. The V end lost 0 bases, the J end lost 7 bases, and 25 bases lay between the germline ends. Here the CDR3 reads CASSQDPPWGGRGENSPLHF. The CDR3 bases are TGCGCCAGCAGCCAAGACCCACCGTGGGGAGGACGGGGCGAGAATTCACCCCTCCACTTT.

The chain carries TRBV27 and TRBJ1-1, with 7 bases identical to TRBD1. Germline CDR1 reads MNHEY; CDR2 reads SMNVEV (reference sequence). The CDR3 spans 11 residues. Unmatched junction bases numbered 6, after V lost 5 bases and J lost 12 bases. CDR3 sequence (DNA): TGTGCCAGCAGTCTAGGACAGGCCTCTTTCTTT. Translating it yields CASSLGQASFF.

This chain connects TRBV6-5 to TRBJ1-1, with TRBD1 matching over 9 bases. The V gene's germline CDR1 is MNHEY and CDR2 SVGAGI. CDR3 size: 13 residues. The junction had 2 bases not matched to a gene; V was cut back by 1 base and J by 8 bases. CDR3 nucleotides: TGTGCCAGCAGTTACTTCGGGACAGGGGAAGCTTTCTTT. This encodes CASSYFGTGEAFF.

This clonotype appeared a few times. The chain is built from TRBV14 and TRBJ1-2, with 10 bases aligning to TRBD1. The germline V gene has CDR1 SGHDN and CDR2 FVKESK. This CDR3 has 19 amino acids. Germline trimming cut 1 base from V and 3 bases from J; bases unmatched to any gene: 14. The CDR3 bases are TGTGCCAGCAGCCAAGCGGCCCGGGACAGGGGACACCCTGACTATGGCTACACCTTC. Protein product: CASSQAARDRGHPDYGYTF.

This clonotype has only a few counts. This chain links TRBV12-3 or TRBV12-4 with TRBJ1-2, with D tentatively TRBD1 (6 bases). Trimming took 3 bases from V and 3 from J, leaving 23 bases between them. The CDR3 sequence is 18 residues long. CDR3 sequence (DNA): TGTGCCAGCAGTTTCTACCTCAACCCGACAGGACTCGACTATGGCTACACCTTC. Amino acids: CASSFYLNPTGLDYGYTF.

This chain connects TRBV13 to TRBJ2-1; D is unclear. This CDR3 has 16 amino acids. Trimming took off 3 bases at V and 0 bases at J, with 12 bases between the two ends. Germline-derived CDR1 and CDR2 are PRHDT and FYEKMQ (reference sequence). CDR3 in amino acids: CASSFSPLSSYNEQFF. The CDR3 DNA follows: TGTGCCAGCAGCTTTTCTCCCCTAAGCTCCTACAATGAGCAGTTCTTC.

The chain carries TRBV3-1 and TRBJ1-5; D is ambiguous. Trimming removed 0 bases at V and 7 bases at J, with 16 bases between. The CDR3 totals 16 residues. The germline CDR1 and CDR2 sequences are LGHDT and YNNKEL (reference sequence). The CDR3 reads CASSQDRNPPGQPQHF. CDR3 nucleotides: TGTGCCAGCAGCCAAGATCGAAACCCACCGGGACAGCCCCAGCATTTT.

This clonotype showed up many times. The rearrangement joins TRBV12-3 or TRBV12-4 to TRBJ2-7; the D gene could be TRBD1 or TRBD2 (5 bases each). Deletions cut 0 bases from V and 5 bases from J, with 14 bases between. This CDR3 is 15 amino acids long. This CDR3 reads CASSLAYSRDDEQYF. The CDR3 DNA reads TGTGCCAGCAGTTTAGCGTACAGCAGGGACGACGAGCAGTACTTC.

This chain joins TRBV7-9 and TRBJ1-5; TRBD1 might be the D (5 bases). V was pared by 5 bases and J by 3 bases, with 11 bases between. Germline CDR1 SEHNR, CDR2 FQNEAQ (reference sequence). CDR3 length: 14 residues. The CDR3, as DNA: TGTGCCAGCAGCCCTAAAGGGACCAATCAGCCCCAGCATTTT. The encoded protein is CASSPKGTNQPQHF.

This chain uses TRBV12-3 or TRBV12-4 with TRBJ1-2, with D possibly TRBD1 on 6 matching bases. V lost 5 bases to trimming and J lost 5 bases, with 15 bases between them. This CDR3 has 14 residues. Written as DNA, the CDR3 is TGTGCCAGCAGTCCTCCGGGACACAGTTATGGCTACACCTTC. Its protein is CASSPPGHSYGYTF.

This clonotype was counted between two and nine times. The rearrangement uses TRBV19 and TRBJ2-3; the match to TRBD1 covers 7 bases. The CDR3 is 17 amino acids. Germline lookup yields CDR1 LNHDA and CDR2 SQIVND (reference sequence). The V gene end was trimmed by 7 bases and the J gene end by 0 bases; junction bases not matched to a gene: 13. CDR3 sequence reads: CASTPYTGQRSTDTQYF. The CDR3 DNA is TGTGCCAGTACCCCGTACACGGGACAGAGAAGCACAGATACGCAGTATTTT. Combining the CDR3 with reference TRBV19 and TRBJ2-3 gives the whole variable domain DGGITQSPKYLFRKEGQNVTLSCEQNLNHDAMYWYRQDPGQGLRLIYYSQIVNDFQKGDIAEGYSVSREKKESFPLTVTSAQKNPTAFYLCASTPYTGQRSTDTQYFGPGTRLTVL.

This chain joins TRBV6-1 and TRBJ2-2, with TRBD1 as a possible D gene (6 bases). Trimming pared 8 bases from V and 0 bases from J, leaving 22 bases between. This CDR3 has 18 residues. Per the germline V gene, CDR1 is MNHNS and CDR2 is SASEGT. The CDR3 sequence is CASSENPGDLANTGELFF. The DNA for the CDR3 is TGTGCCAGCTCGGAGAATCCAGGGGACCTCGCGAACACCGGGGAGCTGTTTTTT.

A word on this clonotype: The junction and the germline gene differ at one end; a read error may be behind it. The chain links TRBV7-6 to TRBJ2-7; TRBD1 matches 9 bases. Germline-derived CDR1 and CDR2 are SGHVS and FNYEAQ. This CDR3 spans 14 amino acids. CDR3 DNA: TGTGCCAGCAGCCTAGCGGACAGGGGATACGAGCAGTACTTC. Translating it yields CASSLADRGYEQYF. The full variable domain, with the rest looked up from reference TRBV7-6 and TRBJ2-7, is GAGVSQSPRYKVTKRGQDVALRCDPISGHVSLYWYRQALGQGPEFLTYFNYEAQQDKSGLPNDRFSAERPEGSISTLTIQRTEQRDSAMYRCASSLADRGYEQYFGPGTRLTVT.

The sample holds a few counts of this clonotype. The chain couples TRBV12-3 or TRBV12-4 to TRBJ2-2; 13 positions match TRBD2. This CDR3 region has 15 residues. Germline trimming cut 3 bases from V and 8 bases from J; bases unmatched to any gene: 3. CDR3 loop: CASSFELAGGGELFF. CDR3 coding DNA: TGTGCCAGCAGTTTTGAACTAGCGGGGGGGGGGGAGCTGTTTTTT.

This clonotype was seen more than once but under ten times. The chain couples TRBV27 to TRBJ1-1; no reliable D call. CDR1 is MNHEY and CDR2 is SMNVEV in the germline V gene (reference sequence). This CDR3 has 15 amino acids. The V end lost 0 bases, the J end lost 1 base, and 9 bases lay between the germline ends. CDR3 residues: CASSLSAMQNTEAFF. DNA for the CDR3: TGTGCCAGCAGTTTATCGGCAATGCAGAACACTGAAGCTTTCTTT.